This TCR beta chain was sequenced during a study of CD8 T cells in Susac syndrome (dated by TCRdb to the late 2010s). About the full investigation: Whether CD8+ T cell activation and differentiation in Susac syndrome was antigen driven was tested using repertoire sequencing. General conclusions and limits of the study: The number of individuals in the TCR sequencing and HLA analysis was recognized as being relatively small.

Peripheral blood CD8+ and CD4+ T cells from healthy donors, Susac syndrome patients and multiple sclerosis patients were profiled by high-throughput TCR beta sequencing. Multiple sclerosis controls were treatment-naive patients with stable or active relapsing-remitting disease fulfilling revised McDonald criteria. Bulk CD8+ and CD4+ T cells were purified by magnetic negative isolation, whereas CD8+ TEMRA cells were enriched by FACS. Blood was drawn into EDTA tubes, processed within 24 hours, and PBMCs were isolated by density gradient centrifugation. PBMCs intended for TCR sequencing were frozen in liquid nitrogen and were later thawed in a 37 degrees C water bath. Purity of sorted or isolated CD4+, CD8+ and CD8+ TEMRA cells was at least 90%. RNA was extracted with the RNeasy kit and roughly 0.45 to 1 ug was reverse transcribed using random hexamers. TCR beta CDR3 regions were amplified with the immunoSEQ multiplex PCR assay covering 54 Vbeta and 13 Jbeta segments. PCR amplification bias was corrected by using a synthetic template baseline for primer optimization and computational correction. In the original analysis: Reads were annotated to V, D and J genes according to IMGT and were analyzed with immunoSEQ Analyzer, with only productive sequences retained. Clonality was calculated as one minus the Shannon entropy normalized by log2 of the number of productive unique sequences. For each patient and control, public and private clones were evaluated among the 100 most prevalent clones. Susac-specific clones were defined as absent from healthy and MS cohorts, around 980 published viral clones and other ImmuneACCESS disease sequences. TCRdb reprocessing: public reads trimmed at Q25 with fastp, clones called with MiXCR, in-frame beta chains kept. A single entry per CDR3 protein holds the most common genes and DNA from its merged rows. These V and J calls derive from TCRdb rather than the authors' analysis. Within this sample are 300,000 or so distinct CDR3 sequences, with under 95% of them counted one time only. The leading ten clones occupy less than 0.08% of the sample.

Comments on this clonotype: The antigen it recognizes is unknown. No clone much larger than this one lies a single base away; base qualities are absent.

V trim: 3 bases; J trim: 0 bases; unmatched bases: 0. Sequences LGHDT (CDR1) and YNNKEL (CDR2) are obtained from the germline V gene (reference sequence). Its CDR3 holds 15 amino acids, cysteine through phenylalanine. Just CDR3 DNA is preserved here, 45 bases in frame from base 1. The sample comprised CD4+ T cells from PBMCs. The TCR comes from a human donor with multiple sclerosis. Rearrangement joined TRBV3-1 to TRBJ2-5; 11 bases in the junction line up with TRBD2. The encoded CDR3 is CASSQTSGDQETQYF. The nucleotide sequence is TGTGCCAGCAGCCAGACTAGCGGGGACCAAGAGACCCAGTACTTC.